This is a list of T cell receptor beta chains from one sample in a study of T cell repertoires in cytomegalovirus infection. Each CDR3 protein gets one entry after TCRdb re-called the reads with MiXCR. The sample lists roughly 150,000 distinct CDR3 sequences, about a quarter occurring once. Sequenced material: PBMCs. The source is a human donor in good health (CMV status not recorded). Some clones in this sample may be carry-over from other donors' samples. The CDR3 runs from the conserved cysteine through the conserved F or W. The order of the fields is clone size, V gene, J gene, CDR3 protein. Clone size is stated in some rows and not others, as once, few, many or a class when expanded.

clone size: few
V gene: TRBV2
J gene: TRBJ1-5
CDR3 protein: CASSEGPGGINQPQHF

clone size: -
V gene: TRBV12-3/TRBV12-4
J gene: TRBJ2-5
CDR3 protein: CASSQGEVVAELETQYF

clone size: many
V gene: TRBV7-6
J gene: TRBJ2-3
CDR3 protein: CASSLVGQGPTDTQYF

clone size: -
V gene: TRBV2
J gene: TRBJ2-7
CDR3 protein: CASITTYEQYF

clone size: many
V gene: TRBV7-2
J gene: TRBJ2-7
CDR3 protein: CASSSAGTAYEQYF

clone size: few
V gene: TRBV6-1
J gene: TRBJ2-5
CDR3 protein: CASSRTGQETQYF

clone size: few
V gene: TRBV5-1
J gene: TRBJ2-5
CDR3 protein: CASSLGPGGKTQYF

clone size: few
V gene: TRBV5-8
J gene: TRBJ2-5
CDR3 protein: CASSDGTSGLQETQYF

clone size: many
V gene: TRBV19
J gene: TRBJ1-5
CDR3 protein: CASSMPGQMNQPQHF

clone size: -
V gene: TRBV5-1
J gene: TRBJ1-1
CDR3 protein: CASSLERQGGKSAFF

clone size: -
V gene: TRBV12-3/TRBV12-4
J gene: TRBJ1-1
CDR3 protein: CASRSGTIPMNTEAFF

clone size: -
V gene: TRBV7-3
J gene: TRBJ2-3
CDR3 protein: CASSLAQSPQYF

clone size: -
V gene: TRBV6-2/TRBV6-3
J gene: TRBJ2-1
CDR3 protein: CTSRGDFGPYNEQFF

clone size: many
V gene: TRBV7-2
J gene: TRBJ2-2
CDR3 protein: CASSLRRQRENTGELFF

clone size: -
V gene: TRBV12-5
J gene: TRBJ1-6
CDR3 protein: CASGPDSINSPLHF

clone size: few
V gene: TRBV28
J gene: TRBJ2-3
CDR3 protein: CASSLDPTSSDTQYF

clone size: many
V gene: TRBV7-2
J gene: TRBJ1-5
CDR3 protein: CASSLRQGGQPQHF

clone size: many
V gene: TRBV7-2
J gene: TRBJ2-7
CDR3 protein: CASSLEGGPAFYEQYF

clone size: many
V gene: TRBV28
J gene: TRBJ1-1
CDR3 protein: CASRKGVMNTEAFF

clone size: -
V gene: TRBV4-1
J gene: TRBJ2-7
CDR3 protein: CASSQVEESYEQYF

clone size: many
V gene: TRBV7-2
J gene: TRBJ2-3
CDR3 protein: CASSFTSTTDTQYF

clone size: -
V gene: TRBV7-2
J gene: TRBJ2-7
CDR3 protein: CASSLTQYEQYF

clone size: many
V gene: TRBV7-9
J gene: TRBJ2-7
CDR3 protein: CASSLADRGLVEQYF

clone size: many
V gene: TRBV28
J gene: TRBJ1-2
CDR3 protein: CASSFHRDSVDYGYTF

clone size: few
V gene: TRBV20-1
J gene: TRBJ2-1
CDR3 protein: CSAPRGGLAGETYNEQFF

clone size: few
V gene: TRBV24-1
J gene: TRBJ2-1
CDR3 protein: CATSDPRPGTSGNEQFF

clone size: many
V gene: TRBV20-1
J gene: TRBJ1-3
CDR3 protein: CSAKRTVTGNTIYF

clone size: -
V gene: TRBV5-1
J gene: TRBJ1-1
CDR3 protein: CASSLDGGGVTEAFF

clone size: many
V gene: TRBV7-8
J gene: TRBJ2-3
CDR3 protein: CASSLAGAPDTQYF

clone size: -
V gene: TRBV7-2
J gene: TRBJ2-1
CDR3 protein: CASSSGGSSYNEQFF

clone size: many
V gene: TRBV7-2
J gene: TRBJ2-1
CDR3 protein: CASSLIGQEQFF

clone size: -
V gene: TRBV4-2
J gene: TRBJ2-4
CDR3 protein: CASSQSQGEAKNIQYF

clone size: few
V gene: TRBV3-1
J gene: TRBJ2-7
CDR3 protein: CASSQVRGYEQYF

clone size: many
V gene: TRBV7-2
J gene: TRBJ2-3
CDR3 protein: CASSLAILAGRTDTQYF

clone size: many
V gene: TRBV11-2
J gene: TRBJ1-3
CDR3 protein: CASSATLGPKGTIYF

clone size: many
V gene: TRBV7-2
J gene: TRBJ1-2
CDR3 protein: CASSLEDSAYGYTF

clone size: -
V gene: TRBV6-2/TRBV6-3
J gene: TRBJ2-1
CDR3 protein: CASSYPGLASNEQFF

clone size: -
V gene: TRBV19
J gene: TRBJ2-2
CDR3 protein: CASSIRGANTGELFF